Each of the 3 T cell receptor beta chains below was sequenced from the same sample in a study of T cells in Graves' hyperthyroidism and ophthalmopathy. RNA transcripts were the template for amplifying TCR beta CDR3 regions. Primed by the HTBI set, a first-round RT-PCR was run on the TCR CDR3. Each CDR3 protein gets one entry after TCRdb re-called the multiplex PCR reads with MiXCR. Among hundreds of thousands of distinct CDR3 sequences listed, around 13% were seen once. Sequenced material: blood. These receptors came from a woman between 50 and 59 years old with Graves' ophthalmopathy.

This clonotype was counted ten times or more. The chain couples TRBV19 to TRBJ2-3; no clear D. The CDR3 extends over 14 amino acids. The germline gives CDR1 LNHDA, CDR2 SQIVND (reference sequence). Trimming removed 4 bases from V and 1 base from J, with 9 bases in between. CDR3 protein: CASSTTWGTDTQYF. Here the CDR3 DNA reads TGTGCCAGTAGTACCACTTGGGGCACAGATACGCAGTATTTT. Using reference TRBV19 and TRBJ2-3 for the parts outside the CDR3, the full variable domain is DGGITQSPKYLFRKEGQNVTLSCEQNLNHDAMYWYRQDPGQGLRLIYYSQIVNDFQKGDIAEGYSVSREKKESFPLTVTSAQKNPTAFYLCASSTTWGTDTQYFGPGTRLTVL.

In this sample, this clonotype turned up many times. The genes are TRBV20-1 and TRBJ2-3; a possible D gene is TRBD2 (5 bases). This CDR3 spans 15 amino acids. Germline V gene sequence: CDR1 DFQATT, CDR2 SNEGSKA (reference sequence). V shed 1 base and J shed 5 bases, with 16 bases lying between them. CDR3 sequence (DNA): TGCAGTGCTAGAGTTGGGAGAGGGCTCGGAGATACGCAGTATTTT. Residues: CSARVGRGLGDTQYF.

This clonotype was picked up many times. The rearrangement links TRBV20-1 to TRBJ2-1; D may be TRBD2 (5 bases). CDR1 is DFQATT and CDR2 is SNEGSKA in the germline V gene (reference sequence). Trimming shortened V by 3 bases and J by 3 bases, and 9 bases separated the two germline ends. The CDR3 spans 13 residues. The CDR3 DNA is TGCAGTGCTAGCAGCGGCCTCTACAATGAGCAGTTCTTC. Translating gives CSASSGLYNEQFF.